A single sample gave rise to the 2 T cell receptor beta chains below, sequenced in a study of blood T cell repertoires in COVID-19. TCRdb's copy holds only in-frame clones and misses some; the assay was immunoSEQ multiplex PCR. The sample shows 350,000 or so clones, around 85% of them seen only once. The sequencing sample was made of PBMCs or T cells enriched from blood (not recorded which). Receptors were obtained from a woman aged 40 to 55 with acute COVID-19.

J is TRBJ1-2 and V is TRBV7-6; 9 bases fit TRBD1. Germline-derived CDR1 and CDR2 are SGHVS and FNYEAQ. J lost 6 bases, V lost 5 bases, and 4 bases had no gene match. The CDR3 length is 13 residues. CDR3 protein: CASSIRTGDGYTF. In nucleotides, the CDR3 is TGTGCCAGCAGCATAAGGACAGGGGATGGCTACACCTTC.

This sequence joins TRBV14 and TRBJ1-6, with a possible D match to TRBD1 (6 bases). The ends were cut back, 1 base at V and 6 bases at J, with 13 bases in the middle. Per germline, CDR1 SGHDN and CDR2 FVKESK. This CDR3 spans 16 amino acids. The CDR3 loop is CASSQGYFRGNSPLHF. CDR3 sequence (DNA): TGTGCCAGCAGCCAAGGGTACTTCAGGGGTAATTCACCCCTCCACTTT.